This T cell receptor (beta chain) was identified in a study of T cell clonality in common variable immunodeficiency. Study outcomes and limitations: In common variable immunodeficiency, TCR beta chains reportedly carried fewer deletions and N-nucleotide insertions.

Germline assignment: CDR1 SEHNR and CDR2 FQNEAQ (reference sequence). This CDR3 is built from 14 residues. Between the trimmed V and J ends, which lost 5 bases and 7 bases, there was a span of 17 bases. This clone was counted ten times or more. As yet, its antigen is unknown. With the read ending 3 residues before the CDR3 end, the germline J gene is used to fill in that end. Some clones are missing from TCRdb's copy, which holds only in-frame ones; the method was immunoSEQ multiplex PCR. The sample shows around 5,300 clones, no singletons; the ten largest hold more than 11%. The chain recombines TRBV7-9 with TRBJ1-1; perhaps TRBD1 as D (5 bases). The sequenced sample consisted of peripheral blood mononuclear cells. The TCR sequence derives from a human donor with common variable immunodeficiency. The part of the CDR3 DNA that was read is TGTGCCAGCAGCCCTGGGGGGAGACTCTTTGAA. Its translation: CASSPGGRLFE. The entire CDR3 is CASSPGGRLFEAFF.